This T cell receptor beta chain was recorded in a study of regulatory T cells in long-lasting Graves disease. Points from the study as a whole: Fewer public clonotypes were shared by new patients (over 950) than by persistent patients (around 2,900). Peripheral blood alone, not thyroid tissue, underwent study.

Stated time point: newly diagnosed GD, antithyroid drugs for less than 3 months. The TCR library was prepared using RNA isolated from PBMCs. This clonotype was found many times. Its target is not known. Construction of TCR beta libraries relied on iRepertoire HTBI primers and on Arm-PCR targeting CDR3 regions. Original methodology: About 60 TRBV and 11 to 15 TRBJ segments were identified across samples. One entry per CDR3 protein, called by TCRdb with MiXCR from the multiplex PCR reads. The V and J calls come from TCRdb's annotation, not from the publication. The top ten hold approximately 8% of the sample, which has 350,000 to 450,000 distinct CDR3 sequences, around 16% seen once. V gave up 5 bases and J gave up 1 base, with 17 bases separating them. The CDR3 is made up of 16 amino acids. Germline V gives CDR1 SGHTA, CDR2 FQGNSA. This sample also belongs to another study, concerning T cells in Graves' hyperthyroidism and ophthalmopathy. Per that study: Diagnostic decisions used clinical symptoms, serum thyroxine and TRAb, thyroid ultrasound and orbital computed tomography.

The chain has TRBV7-2 and TRBJ1-2, with a possible D match to TRBD1 (5 bases). The TCR sequence derives from a woman between 40 and 50 years old with Graves disease. The material sequenced was peripheral blood mononuclear cells (PBMCs), taken at new diagnosis, from a patient treated with antithyroid drugs. In nucleotides, the CDR3 is TGTGCCAGCAGCCGACACGCCAAGACAGATAACTATGGCTACACCTTC. This codes for CASSRHAKTDNYGYTF.